The present entry profiles one TCR beta chain with its context. Other DNA sequences in the same sample also yield this CDR3. This record comes from a study of T cells in localized non-small cell lung cancer. Only in-frame clones appear in the TCRdb table, and some are missing; sequencing was by immunoSEQ multiplex PCR. There are about 56,000 clones in the sample; 86% occur only once, and approximately 5.6% lies in the top ten. The V gene lost 5 bases and the J gene lost 0 bases, with 5 bases spanning the gap. The CDR3 is 12 amino acids. CDR1 and CDR2 (germline): SGHVS, FNYEAQ. The material sequenced was peripheral blood, taken before any cancer treatment. The chain is built from TRBV7-6 and TRBJ2-7; D not resolved. This sequence was found in a woman aged 40-69 years with stage I lung adenocarcinoma. The CDR3 region has the DNA TGTGCCAGCAGCGCCGGCTCCTACGAGCAGTACTTC. Its translation: CASSAGSYEQYF.